The 27 T cell receptor beta chains presented below share a single source sample, sequenced in a study of CD8+CD57+ T cells in acquired aplastic anemia. The patients chosen for sequencing had shown expansion of CD8+CD57+ cells (detected by flow cytometry). The TCR beta profiling, which covered VDJ combination and CDR3 sequence, was carried out using genomic DNA as the template. MiXCR, applied by TCRdb to the reads, yields one record per CDR3 protein. This sample has 110,000 or so distinct CDR3 sequences, with 50% to 70% found just once. Sequencing was carried out using sorted CD4+, CD8+, or CD8+CD57+ T cells (not recorded which) from PBMCs. These receptors were obtained from a human donor with aplastic anemia.

The rearrangement joins TRBV6-1 to TRBJ2-3, with D uncertain. V was cut by 6 bases and J by 2 bases, with 9 bases left in between. Germline values: CDR1 MNHNS, CDR2 SASEGT. This CDR3 has 13 residues. The chain's CDR3 is CASSGQYTDTQYF. As DNA, the CDR3 is TGTGCCAGCAGCGGTCAGTACACAGATACGCAGTATTTT.

The chain employs TRBV20-1 and TRBJ2-3; the D is unclear. Germline-derived CDR1 and CDR2 are DFQATT and SNEGSKA (reference sequence). V gave up 0 bases and J gave up 5 bases, with 9 bases separating them. The CDR3 runs to 13 residues. The CDR3 reads CSARDLARDTQYF. CDR3 nucleotides: TGCAGTGCTAGAGATTTGGCGCGAGATACGCAGTATTTT.

This chain connects TRBV10-3 to TRBJ2-1, with 11 positions matching TRBD2. This CDR3 is built from 15 residues. CDR1 is ENHRY, CDR2 SYGVKD, per germline. Trimming at V came to 6 bases and at J to 5 bases, leaving 6 bases not matched to a gene. In DNA, the CDR3 is TGTGCCATCAGCCTAACTAGCGGGGGTAACAATGAGCAGTTCTTC. Encoded protein: CAISLTSGGNNEQFF.

This clonotype was seen ten or more times. J is TRBJ2-7 and V is TRBV5-4, with 7 bases fitting TRBD1. From germline, CDR1 is SGHNT and CDR2 YYREEE (reference sequence). The V segment lost 0 bases and the J segment 3 bases; nucleotides outside the gene matches: 6. This CDR3 has 15 residues. The CDR3 DNA is TGTGCCAGCAGCTTGGAGGGGACAGCGTACTACGAGCAGTACTTC. Residues: CASSLEGTAYYEQYF.

At least ten counts were recorded for this clonotype. The genes are TRBV24-1 and TRBJ1-1, with D unresolved. With 5 bases removed from V and 6 bases from J, the gap between germline ends came to 6 bases. The CDR3 loop spans 11 amino acids. CDR1 is KGHDR, CDR2 SFDVKD, per germline. This CDR3 is CATSVGAEAFF. The CDR3 nucleotides are TGTGCCACCAGTGTTGGAGCTGAAGCTTTCTTT.

V usage is TRBV29-1 and J usage is TRBJ1-1; a possible D gene is TRBD1 (5 bases). Germline V gives CDR1 SQVTM, CDR2 ANQGSEA. The CDR3 spans 13 residues. Between the trimmed V and J ends, which lost 1 base and 3 bases, there was a span of 9 bases. This CDR3 is CSVEGSGYTEAFF. CDR3 sequence (DNA): TGCAGCGTTGAAGGTTCAGGGTACACTGAAGCTTTCTTT.

As concerns this clonotype: This may be a read error: a much more frequent sequence differs by one nucleotide. In nucleotides, the CDR3 is TGTGCCGGCAGCGCGGACATCCGACCGTACGAGCAGTACTTC. This encodes CAGSADIRPYEQYF. This chain uses TRBV9 with TRBJ2-7, with TRBD1 as a possible D gene (5 bases). CDR1 SGDLS and CDR2 YYNGEE come from the germline V gene. The CDR3 spans 14 residues.

The chain uses TRBV15 and TRBJ1-2; D remains unclear. This CDR3 has 14 residues. CDR1 and CDR2 (germline): LNHNV, YYDKDF (reference sequence). Trimming pared 2 bases from V and 2 bases from J, leaving 9 bases between. The CDR3 protein is CATSRRLANYGYTF. The CDR3, as DNA: TGTGCCACCAGCAGAAGGTTGGCCAACTATGGCTACACCTTC. Using reference TRBV15 and TRBJ1-2 for the parts outside the CDR3, the full variable domain is DAMVIQNPRYQVTQFGKPVTLSCSQTLNHNVMYWYQQKSSQAPKLLFHYYDKDFNNEADTPDNFQSRRPNTSFCFLDIRSPGLGDTAMYLCATSRRLANYGYTFGSGTRLTVV.

The chain recombines TRBV5-1 with TRBJ2-3; 12 bases are a match to TRBD2. CDR1 is SGHRS, CDR2 YFSETQ, per germline. The CDR3 consists of 18 residues. J lost 4 bases, V lost 4 bases, and 13 bases had no gene match. This CDR3 reads CASSPGLAGGGSSDTQYF. The CDR3 DNA reads as TGCGCCAGCAGCCCTGGCCTAGCGGGAGGGGGAAGTTCAGATACGCAGTATTTT.

This clonotype appeared many times. This sequence joins TRBV11-2 and TRBJ2-7; no clear D gene. Trimming took 0 bases from V and 3 from J, leaving 12 bases between them. The germline V gene has CDR1 SGHAT and CDR2 FQNNGV. The CDR3 is 15 amino acids. This CDR3 is CASSLDPGPGYEQYF. The CDR3 region has the DNA TGTGCCAGCAGCTTAGATCCGGGCCCGGGCTACGAGCAGTACTTC. Full variable domain (outside the CDR3, taken from reference TRBV11-2 and TRBJ2-7): EAGVAQSPRYKIIEKRQSVAFWCNPISGHATLYWYQQILGQGPKLLIQFQNNGVVDDSQLPKDRFSAERLKGVDSTLKIQPAKLEDSAVYLCASSLDPGPGYEQYFGPGTRLTVT.

V usage is TRBV7-9 and J usage is TRBJ1-5; TRBD1 agrees at 7 bases. The germline V gene has CDR1 SEHNR and CDR2 FQNEAQ (reference sequence). The CDR3 totals 15 residues. With 1 base clipped from V and 6 bases from J, the junction kept 6 bases outside the gene matches. CDR3 region: CASSLGQGGGQPQHF. The CDR3 DNA reads TGTGCCAGCAGCTTAGGACAGGGCGGCGGTCAGCCCCAGCATTTT.

The chain couples TRBV7-9 to TRBJ2-5; possibly TRBD2 for D (6 bases). The ends were cut back, 6 bases at V and 4 bases at J, with 9 bases in the middle. The CDR3 has 12 amino acids. Germline CDR1 and CDR2: SEHNR and FQNEAQ (reference sequence). CDR3 sequence: CASRGGVETQYF. The CDR3 DNA follows: TGTGCCAGCAGAGGAGGGGTAGAGACCCAGTACTTC. Together with reference TRBV7-9 and TRBJ2-5, the CDR3 gives the full variable domain: DTGVSQNPRHKITKRGQNVTFRCDPISEHNRLYWYRQTLGQGPEFLTYFQNEAQLEKSRLLSDRFSAERPKGSFSTLEIQRTEQGDSAMYLCASRGGVETQYFGPGTRLLVL.

This clonotype was observed once. The chain employs TRBV9 and TRBJ2-5; D is possibly TRBD2 (6 bases). The CDR3 covers 15 residues. The V end was cut by 4 bases, the J end by 0 bases, with 13 bases between. CDR1 and CDR2 from the germline V gene are SGDLS and YYNGEE. The CDR3 sequence is CASSPYAGHQETQYF. CDR3 nucleotide sequence: TGTGCCAGCAGCCCCTACGCGGGGCACCAAGAGACCCAGTACTTC.

As regards this clonotype: The junction shows a germline mismatch at one end, possibly a read error. This sequence joins TRBV7-3 and TRBJ2-7; TRBD2 matches 7 bases. The length of the CDR3 is 15 residues. CDR1 SGHTA and CDR2 FQGTGA come from the germline V gene. The CDR3 DNA reads as TGTGCCGGCAGCTTAAGTACGGCGGGAGTACACGAGCAGTACTTC. It encodes CAGSLSTAGVHEQYF.

This clonotype was seen ten or more times. The rearrangement uses TRBV27 and TRBJ1-5; D possibly corresponds to TRBD1 (6 bases). The CDR3 is 14 residues long. Trimming cost V 6 bases and J 8 bases, with 17 bases left between them. Per the germline V gene, CDR1 is MNHEY and CDR2 is SMNVEV (reference sequence). The CDR3 sequence is CASRQTHREEPQHF. The DNA for the CDR3 is TGTGCCAGCAGGCAAACTCACAGGGAAGAGCCCCAGCATTTT.

This chain joins TRBV20-1 and TRBJ2-7; D not certain. Trimming shortened V by 6 bases and J by 7 bases, and 19 bases separated the two germline ends. Germline-derived CDR1 and CDR2 are DFQATT and SNEGSKA (reference sequence). CDR3 size: 13 residues. CDR3 region: CSALPGPTGEQYF. The CDR3 nucleotides read TGCAGTGCGTTACCCGGGCCCACCGGAGAGCAGTACTTC.

To note about this clonotype: A read error may explain this, as a much larger clone is one base away. CDR3 loop: CVSTTGGREQYF. The CDR3, as DNA: TGTGTCAGCACAACGGGCGGTCGGGAGCAGTACTTC. The chain employs TRBV24-1 and TRBJ2-7, with D unresolved. The CDR3 has 12 residues. Per germline, CDR1 KGHDR and CDR2 SFDVKD.

The CDR3 reads CATGGQEYSPLHF. The CDR3, as DNA: TGTGCCACTGGGGGACAGGAATATTCACCCCTCCACTTT. The chain employs TRBV6-1 and TRBJ1-6; TRBD1 aligns across 8 bases. CDR3 length: 13 amino acids. Germline V gene data show CDR1 as MNHNS and CDR2 as SASEGT. V shed 10 bases, J shed 8 bases, and the junction held 7 bases outside the gene matches.

V usage is TRBV10-3 and J usage is TRBJ1-1, with D possibly TRBD1 on 6 matching bases. This CDR3 region has 13 residues. V was shortened by 10 bases and J by 4 bases, with 16 bases between the two germline ends. In germline, CDR1 is ENHRY, CDR2 SYGVKD. The CDR3 spells CATFTGGRTEAFF. In nucleotides, the CDR3 is TGTGCCACCTTTACGGGGGGGCGCACTGAAGCTTTCTTT.

The V gene is TRBV19, the J gene TRBJ1-6; possible D gene TRBD1, 6 bases. The CDR3 runs to 13 residues. The V gene lost 11 bases and the J gene lost 5 bases, with 13 bases spanning the gap. Germline assignment: CDR1 LNHDA and CDR2 SQIVND (reference sequence). The CDR3 region has the DNA TGTGCCGTCACTCAGGGGAATAATTCACCCCTCCACTTT. This encodes CAVTQGNNSPLHF.

This sequence joins TRBV3-1 and TRBJ2-5, with 11 positions matching TRBD2. V trimming: 4 bases; J trimming: 10 bases; junction bases outside the gene matches: 14. Germline V gives CDR1 LGHDT, CDR2 YNNKEL (reference sequence). CDR3 length: 16 amino acids. The CDR3 DNA reads as TGTGCCAGCAGCCCACCGACTAGCGGGACCCGGGGGATCCAGTACTTC. This codes for CASSPPTSGTRGIQYF.

This clonotype was observed a handful of times. The J gene is TRBJ1-6, the V gene TRBV5-1; D not resolved. Trimming left V 0 bases short and J 0 bases short, with 10 bases between. CDR3 length: 17 amino acids. Looked up from germline, CDR1 is SGHRS and CDR2 is YFSETQ. The CDR3 here is CASSLGVTFSYNSPLHF. In DNA, the CDR3 is TGCGCCAGCAGCTTGGGAGTGACTTTCTCCTATAATTCACCCCTCCACTTT.

The gene calls are TRBV7-3 and TRBJ2-1; D remains ambiguous. From germline, CDR1 is SGHTA and CDR2 FQGTGA. The CDR3 is 14 amino acids. V gave up 1 base and J gave up 6 bases, with 10 bases separating them. The CDR3 sequence is CASSLRRASNEQFF. The CDR3 region has the DNA TGTGCCAGCAGCTTAAGACGGGCAAGCAATGAGCAGTTCTTC.

The rearrangement links TRBV19 to TRBJ1-2; TRBD1 is a possible D gene (5 bases). This CDR3 region has 10 residues. Looked up from germline, CDR1 is LNHDA and CDR2 is SQIVND (reference sequence). V was shortened by 6 bases and J by 10 bases, with 9 bases between the two germline ends. The CDR3 DNA follows: TGTGCCAGTAGCACAGGAGTCTACACCTTC. It specifies CASSTGVYTF.

V usage is TRBV20-1 and J usage is TRBJ2-7; 9 positions agree with TRBD1. The CDR3 runs to 14 residues. Germline-derived CDR1 and CDR2 are DFQATT and SNEGSKA (reference sequence). V lost 4 bases, J lost 3 bases, and 7 bases stayed unmatched. CDR3 residues: CSAKPMTGGYEQYF. The CDR3 DNA sequence: TGCAGTGCTAAACCGATGACAGGGGGCTACGAGCAGTACTTC.

The V gene is TRBV27, the J gene TRBJ1-6; D not certain. The CDR3 is made up of 14 amino acids. Trimming shortened V by 7 bases and J by 6 bases, and 13 bases separated the two germline ends. Germline CDR1 is MNHEY and CDR2 is SMNVEV (reference sequence). In DNA, the CDR3 is TGTGCCAGCACCGACCTCTCGGGTAATTCACCCCTCCACTTT. Amino acid sequence: CASTDLSGNSPLHF.

The chain is built from TRBV24-1 and TRBJ2-3; D uncertain. This CDR3 is 13 amino acids long. V dropped 4 bases and J dropped 6 bases, with 10 bases sitting between them. Germline V gene sequence: CDR1 KGHDR, CDR2 SFDVKD. CDR3 sequence (DNA): TGTGCCACCAGTGAGGCTCGAGCGGATACGCAGTATTTT. It yields the protein CATSEARADTQYF.